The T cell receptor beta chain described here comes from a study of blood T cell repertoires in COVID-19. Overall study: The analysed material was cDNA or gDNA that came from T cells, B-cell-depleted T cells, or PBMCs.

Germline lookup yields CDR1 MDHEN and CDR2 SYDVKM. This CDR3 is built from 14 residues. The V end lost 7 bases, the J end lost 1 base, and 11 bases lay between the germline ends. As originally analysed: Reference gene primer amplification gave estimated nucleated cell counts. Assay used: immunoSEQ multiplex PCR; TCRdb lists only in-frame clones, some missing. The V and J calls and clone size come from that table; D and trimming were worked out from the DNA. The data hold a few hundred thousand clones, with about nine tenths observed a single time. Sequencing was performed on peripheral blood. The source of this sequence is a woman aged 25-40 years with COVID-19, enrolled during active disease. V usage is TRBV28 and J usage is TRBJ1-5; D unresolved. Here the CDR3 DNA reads TGTGCCAGCACATCAGCGGACAGCAATCAGCCCCAGCATTTT. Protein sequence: CASTSADSNQPQHF.